This TCR beta chain was profiled in a study of cytomegalovirus exposure and HLA in healthy donors. General study results and limits: Researchers left out some V segments, among them TRBV6-2 and TRBV6-3, as indistinguishable. The presence/absence work took it that sequencing depth was about the same across donors. The study put under 200 TCR beta chains on its list as cytomegalovirus-associated.

The CDR3 is made up of 11 amino acids. In germline, CDR1 is MNHNS, CDR2 SASEGT. V dropped 10 bases and J dropped 4; count of bases not matched to a gene: 3. PCR was performed using 60 Vbeta and 13 Jbeta primers. Data came from immunoSEQ multiplex PCR; TCRdb stores just in-frame clones and leaves some out. The profile shows 100,000 or so clones, around 82% of them singletons. In the case of this clone: What it binds is not known.

This TCR was sampled from a man in his late teens or twenties in good health and CMV-seronegative. Sample: PBMCs. This chain connects TRBV6-1 to TRBJ2-7; TRBD1 matches at 8 bases. In nucleotides, the CDR3 is TGTGCCACCTGGGACAGGTACGAGCAGTACTTC. It translates to CATWDRYEQYF.